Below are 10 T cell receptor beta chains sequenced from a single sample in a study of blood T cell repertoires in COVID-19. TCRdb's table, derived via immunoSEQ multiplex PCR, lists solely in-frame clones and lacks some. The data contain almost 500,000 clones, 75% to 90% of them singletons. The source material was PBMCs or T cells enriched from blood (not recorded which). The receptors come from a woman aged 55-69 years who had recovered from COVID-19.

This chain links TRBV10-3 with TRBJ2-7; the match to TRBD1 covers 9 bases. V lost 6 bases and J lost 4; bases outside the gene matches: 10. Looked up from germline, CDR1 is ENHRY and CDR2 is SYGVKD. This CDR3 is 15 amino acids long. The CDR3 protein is CAISAGQGTPYEQYV. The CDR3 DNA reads TGTGCCATCAGCGCGGGACAGGGCACACCTTACGAGCAGTACGTC.

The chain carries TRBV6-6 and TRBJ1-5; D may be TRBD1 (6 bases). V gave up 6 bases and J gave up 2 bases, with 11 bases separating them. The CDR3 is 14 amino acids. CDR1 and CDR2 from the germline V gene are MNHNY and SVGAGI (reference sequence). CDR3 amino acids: CASSPPGGNQPQHF. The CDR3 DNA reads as TGTGCCAGCAGCCCGCCAGGGGGCAATCAGCCCCAGCATTTT.

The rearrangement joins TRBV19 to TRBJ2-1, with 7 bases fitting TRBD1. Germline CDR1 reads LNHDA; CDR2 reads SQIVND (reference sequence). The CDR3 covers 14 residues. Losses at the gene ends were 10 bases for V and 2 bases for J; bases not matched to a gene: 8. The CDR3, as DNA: TGTGCCACCAAACCAGGGACAGCCTACAATGAGCAGTTCTTC. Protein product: CATKPGTAYNEQFF.

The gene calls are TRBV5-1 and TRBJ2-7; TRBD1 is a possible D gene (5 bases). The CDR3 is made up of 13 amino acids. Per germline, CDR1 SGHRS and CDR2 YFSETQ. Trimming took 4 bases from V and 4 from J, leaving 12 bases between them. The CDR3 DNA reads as TGCGCCAGCAGCATCACAACAGGTTACGAGCAGTACTTC. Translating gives CASSITTGYEQYF.

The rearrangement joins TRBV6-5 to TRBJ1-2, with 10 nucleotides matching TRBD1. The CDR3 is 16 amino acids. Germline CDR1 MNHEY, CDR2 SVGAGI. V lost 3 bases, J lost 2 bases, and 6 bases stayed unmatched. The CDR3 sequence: CASSYHRQGANYGYTF. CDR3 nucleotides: TGTGCCAGCAGTTATCACAGACAGGGGGCAAACTATGGCTACACCTTC.

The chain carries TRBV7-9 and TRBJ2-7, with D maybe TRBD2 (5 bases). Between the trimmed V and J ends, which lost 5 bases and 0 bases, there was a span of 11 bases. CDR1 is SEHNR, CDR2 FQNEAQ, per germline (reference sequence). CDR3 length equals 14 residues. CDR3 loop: CASSPGLFSYEQYF. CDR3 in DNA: TGTGCCAGCAGCCCTGGACTGTTCTCCTACGAGCAGTACTTC.

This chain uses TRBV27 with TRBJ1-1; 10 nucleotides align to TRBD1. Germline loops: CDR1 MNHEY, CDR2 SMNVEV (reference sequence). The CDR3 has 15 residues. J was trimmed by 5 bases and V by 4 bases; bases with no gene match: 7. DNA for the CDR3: TGTGCCAGCAGTTCCAACCGGGACAGGGGAACTGAAGCTTTCTTT. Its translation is CASSSNRDRGTEAFF.

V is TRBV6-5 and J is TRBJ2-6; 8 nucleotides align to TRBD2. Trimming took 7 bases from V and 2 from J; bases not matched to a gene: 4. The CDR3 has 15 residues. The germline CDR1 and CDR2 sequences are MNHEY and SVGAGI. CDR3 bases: TGTGCCAGCACCGACGGGGGGGCTGGGGCCAACGTCCTGACTTTC. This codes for CASTDGGAGANVLTF.

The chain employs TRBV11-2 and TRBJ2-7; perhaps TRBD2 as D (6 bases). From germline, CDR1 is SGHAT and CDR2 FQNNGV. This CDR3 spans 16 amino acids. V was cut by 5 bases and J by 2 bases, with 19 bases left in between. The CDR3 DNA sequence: TGTGCCAGCAGCCCTGGGTGGGGGGTGATAGCCTACGAGCAGTACTTC. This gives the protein CASSPGWGVIAYEQYF. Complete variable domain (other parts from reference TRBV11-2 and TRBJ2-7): EAGVAQSPRYKIIEKRQSVAFWCNPISGHATLYWYQQILGQGPKLLIQFQNNGVVDDSQLPKDRFSAERLKGVDSTLKIQPAKLEDSAVYLCASSPGWGVIAYEQYFGPGTRLTVT.

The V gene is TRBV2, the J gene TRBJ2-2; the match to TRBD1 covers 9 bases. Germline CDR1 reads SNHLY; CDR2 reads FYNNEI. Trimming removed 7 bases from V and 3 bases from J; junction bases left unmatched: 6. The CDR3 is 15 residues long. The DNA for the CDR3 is TGTGCCAGCACACGGGACAGGGTTTACACCGGGGAGCTGTTTTTT. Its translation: CASTRDRVYTGELFF.